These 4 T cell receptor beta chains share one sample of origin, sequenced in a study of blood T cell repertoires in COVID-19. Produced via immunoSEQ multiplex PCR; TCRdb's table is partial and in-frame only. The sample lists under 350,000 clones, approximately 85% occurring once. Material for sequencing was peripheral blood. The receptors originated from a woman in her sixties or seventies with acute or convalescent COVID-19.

CDR3 coding DNA: TGTGCCACCCAGGGTCACGGGTCCAATCAGCCCCAGCATTTT. Translated, it gives CATQGHGSNQPQHF. The chain links TRBV24-1 to TRBJ1-5; D may be TRBD1 (5 bases). Germline V gives CDR1 KGHDR, CDR2 SFDVKD. This CDR3 spans 14 amino acids. V lost 9 bases and J lost 3, with 14 bases in between.

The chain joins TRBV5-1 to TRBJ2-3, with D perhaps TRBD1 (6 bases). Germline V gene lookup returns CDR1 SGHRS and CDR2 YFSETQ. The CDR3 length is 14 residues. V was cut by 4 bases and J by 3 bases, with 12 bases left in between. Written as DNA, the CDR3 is TGCGCCAGCAGCCCAGGGGAGAGAACAGATACGCAGTATTTT. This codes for CASSPGERTDTQYF.

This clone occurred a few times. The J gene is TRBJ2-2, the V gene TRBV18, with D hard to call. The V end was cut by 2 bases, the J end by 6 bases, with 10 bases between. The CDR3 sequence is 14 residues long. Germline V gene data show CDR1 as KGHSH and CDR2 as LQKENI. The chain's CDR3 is CASSPNPLSGELFF. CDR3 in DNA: TGTGCCAGCTCACCAAACCCGCTATCCGGGGAGCTGTTTTTT.

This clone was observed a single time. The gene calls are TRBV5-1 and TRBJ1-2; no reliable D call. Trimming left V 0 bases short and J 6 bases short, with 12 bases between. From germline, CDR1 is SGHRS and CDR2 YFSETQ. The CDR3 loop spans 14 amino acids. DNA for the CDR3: TGCGCCAGCAGCTTGGCCGTCTTAGGAGATGGCTACACCTTC. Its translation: CASSLAVLGDGYTF. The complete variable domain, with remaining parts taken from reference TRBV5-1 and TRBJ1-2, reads KAGVTQTPRYLIKTRGQQVTLSCSPISGHRSVSWYQQTPGQGLQFLFEYFSETQRNKGNFPGRFSGRQFSNSRSEMNVSTLELGDSALYLCASSLAVLGDGYTFGSGTRLTVV.